These 8 T cell receptor beta chains originate from one sample sequenced in a study of blood T cell repertoires in COVID-19. Clones were read by immunoSEQ multiplex PCR, and TCRdb kept only the in-frame ones, dropping some. The sample holds hundreds of thousands of clones; about 83% are singletons and the top ten take approximately 4.9%. The specimen was PBMCs or T cells enriched from blood (not recorded which). These receptors came from a woman between 45 and 60 years old who had been exposed to COVID-19.

The chain is built from TRBV7-2 and TRBJ1-1, with D possibly being TRBD1 (5 bases). The CDR3 contains 14 residues. Trimming removed 4 bases at V and 4 bases at J, with 13 bases between. From germline, CDR1 is SGHTA and CDR2 FQGNSA. CDR3 amino acids: CASSSLGGPTEAFF. As DNA, the CDR3 is TGTGCCAGCAGCTCGCTGGGGGGTCCCACTGAAGCTTTCTTT.

This clone came up a few times. The chain is built from TRBV4-3 and TRBJ1-3, with D possibly TRBD1 on 6 matching bases. The germline gives CDR1 LGHNA, CDR2 YSLEER. The ends were cut back, 1 base at V and 0 bases at J, with 16 bases in the middle. The CDR3 extends over 18 amino acids. The CDR3 reads CASSQARAGAHSGNTIYF. The CDR3 region has the DNA TGCGCCAGCAGCCAAGCGCGGGCAGGGGCCCACTCTGGAAACACCATATATTTT.

The gene calls are TRBV3-1 (or the pseudogene TRBV3-2) and TRBJ1-6; D remains ambiguous. CDR3 length: 16 residues. V was shortened by 0 bases and J by 0 bases, with 6 bases between the two germline ends. Germline V CDR1 and CDR2: LGHDT, YNNKEL (reference sequence). CDR3 in DNA: TGTGCCAGCAGCCAAGACGCCGGCTCCTATAATTCACCCCTCCACTTT. This translates into CASSQDAGSYNSPLHF.

The chain combines TRBV7-2 with TRBJ2-3, with TRBD2 matching 9 bases. Germline-derived CDR1 and CDR2 are SGHTA and FQGNSA. V gave up 5 bases and J gave up 4 bases; unmatched junction bases: 13. This CDR3 is 17 amino acids long. The CDR3 sequence is CASSLNWRGGLSDTQYF. The CDR3 DNA reads TGTGCCAGCAGCCTTAATTGGCGGGGGGGCCTATCAGATACGCAGTATTTT. Drawing the rest from reference TRBV7-2 and TRBJ2-3, the complete variable domain is GAGVSQSPSNKVTEKGKDVELRCDPISGHTALYWYRQSLGQGLEFLIYFQGNSAPDKSGLPSDRFSAERTGGSVSTLTIQRTQQEDSAVYLCASSLNWRGGLSDTQYFGPGTRLTVL.

The V gene is TRBV29-1, the J gene TRBJ2-7; D remains unclear. Looked up from germline, CDR1 is SQVTM and CDR2 is ANQGSEA. With 5 bases removed from V and 2 bases from J, the gap between germline ends came to 7 bases. The CDR3 extends over 11 amino acids. CDR3 in amino acids: CSVRETYEQYF. DNA for the CDR3: TGCAGCGTTAGAGAGACCTACGAGCAGTACTTC.

The V and J genes are TRBV6-5 and TRBJ1-2, with TRBD1 as a possible D gene (6 bases). The CDR3 consists of 14 residues. V shed 0 bases and J shed 6 bases, with 11 bases lying between them. Germline V gene data show CDR1 as MNHEY and CDR2 as SVGAGI. CDR3 in DNA: TGTGCCAGCAGTTACTCGGAGGGGGGGCATGGCTACACCTTC. Amino acids: CASSYSEGGHGYTF.

The genes are TRBV4-2 and TRBJ1-2; D call uncertain. From germline, CDR1 is LGHNA and CDR2 YNFKEQ. V shed 1 base and J shed 8 bases, with 11 bases lying between them. This CDR3 is 13 amino acids long. CDR3 amino acids: CASSQGVGGGYTF. The CDR3 DNA sequence: TGTGCCAGCAGCCAAGGTGTGGGAGGGGGCTACACCTTC.

The chain has TRBV9 and TRBJ2-2, with a tentative D call TRBD2 (6 bases). The CDR3 contains 15 residues. Germline assignment: CDR1 SGDLS and CDR2 YYNGEE. V lost 7 bases, J lost 2 bases, and 15 bases lay in between. CDR3 sequence (DNA): TGTGCCAGCTCCCCCGGAGGGGATAACACCGGGGAGCTGTTTTTT. This translates into CASSPGGDNTGELFF.